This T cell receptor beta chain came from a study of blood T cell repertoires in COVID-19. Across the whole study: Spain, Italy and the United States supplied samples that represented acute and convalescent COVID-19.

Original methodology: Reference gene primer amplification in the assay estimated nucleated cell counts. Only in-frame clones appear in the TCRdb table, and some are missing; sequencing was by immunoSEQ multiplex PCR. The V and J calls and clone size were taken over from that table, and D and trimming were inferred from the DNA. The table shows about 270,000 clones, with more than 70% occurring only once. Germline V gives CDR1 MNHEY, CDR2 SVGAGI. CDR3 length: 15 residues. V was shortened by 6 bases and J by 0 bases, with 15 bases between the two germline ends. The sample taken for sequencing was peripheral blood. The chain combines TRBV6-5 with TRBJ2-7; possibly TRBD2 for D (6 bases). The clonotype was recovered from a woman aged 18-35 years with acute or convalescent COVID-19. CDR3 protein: CASRGGYSGSYEQYF. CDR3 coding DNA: TGTGCCAGCAGAGGAGGGTATAGCGGCTCCTACGAGCAGTACTTC.